This T cell receptor (beta chain) was sequenced for a study of T cells in Graves' hyperthyroidism and ophthalmopathy. Graves' hyperthyroidism qualified as stable when ophthalmopathy did not progress within 18 months. Patients aged 18 to 65 had newly diagnosed hyperthyroidism lasting under 2 months. Amplification yielded TCR beta CDR3 regions, with RNA transcripts as the source. The TCR CDR3 was amplified in a first-round RT-PCR using the HTBI primer set. Each CDR3 protein is one row after TCRdb ran MiXCR on the multiplex PCR reads. Of approximately 370,000 distinct CDR3 sequences listed, around 14% are singletons. A remark on this clonotype: Its target is unknown.

Regarding the study as a whole: In the blood, most expanded thyroid clonotypes above 0.001 appeared as well. Ophthalmopathy could be told apart from stable hyperthyroidism with a 13 V-J model.

The TCR comes from a woman in her twenties or thirties with Graves' hyperthyroidism. The sequenced material came from blood.

CDR3 in amino acids: CASSPKPTTDRGPSATNEKLFF. In DNA, the CDR3 is TGTGCCAGCAGCCCTAAACCTACTACCGACAGGGGGCCAAGTGCAACTAATGAAAAACTGTTTTTT. The chain combines TRBV7-2 with TRBJ1-4, with 10 bases aligning to TRBD1. The CDR3 has 22 amino acids. After removal of 5 bases from V and 0 bases from J, the junction contained 21 bases not matched to a gene. Germline loops: CDR1 SGHTA, CDR2 FQGNSA.